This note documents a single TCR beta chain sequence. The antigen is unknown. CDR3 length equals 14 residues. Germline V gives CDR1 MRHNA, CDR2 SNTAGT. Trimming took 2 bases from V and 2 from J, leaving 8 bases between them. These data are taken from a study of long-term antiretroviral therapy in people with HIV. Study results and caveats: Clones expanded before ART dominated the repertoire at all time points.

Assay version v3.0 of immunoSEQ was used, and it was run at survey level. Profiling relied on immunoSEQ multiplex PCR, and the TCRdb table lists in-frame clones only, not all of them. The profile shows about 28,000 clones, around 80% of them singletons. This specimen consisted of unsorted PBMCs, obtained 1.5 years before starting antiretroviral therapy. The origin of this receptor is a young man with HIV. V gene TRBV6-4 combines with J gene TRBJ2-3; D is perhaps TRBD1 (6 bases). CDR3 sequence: CASSDAGDTDTQYF. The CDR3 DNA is TGTGCCAGCAGTGACGCAGGGGACACAGATACGCAGTATTTT.